This entry lists 28 T cell receptor beta chains sequenced from one sample in a study of blood T cell repertoires in COVID-19. Using immunoSEQ multiplex PCR, the repertoire was profiled, and TCRdb retains in-frame clones only, with some absent. The sample records 130,000 to 150,000 clones, around 84% being singletons. Sequencing used peripheral blood. Receptors were obtained from a man between 60 and 70 years old with active or convalescent COVID-19.

V and J are TRBV7-8 and TRBJ1-3; D perhaps matches TRBD1 (5 bases). The CDR3 has 15 amino acids. The V gene lost 2 bases and the J gene lost 0 bases, with 8 bases spanning the gap. Germline V gene data show CDR1 as SGHVS and CDR2 as FQNEAQ. The CDR3 sequence is CASSLRGGSGNTIYF. The CDR3 DNA sequence: TGTGCCAGCAGCTTAAGGGGTGGCTCTGGAAACACCATATATTTT. Combining the CDR3 with reference TRBV7-8 and TRBJ1-3 gives the whole variable domain GAGVSQSPRYKVAKRGQDVALRCDPISGHVSLFWYQQALGQGPEFLTYFQNEAQLDKSGLPSDRFFAERPEGSVSTLKIQRTQQEDSAVYLCASSLRGGSGNTIYFGEGSWLTVV.

This clone is labeled as medium-sized. V and J are TRBV30 and TRBJ1-2; D is possibly TRBD1 (6 bases). The germline V gene encodes CDR1 GTSNPN and CDR2 SVGIG (reference sequence). The V end was cut by 2 bases, the J end by 4 bases, with 11 bases between. The CDR3 contains 13 residues. CDR3 in DNA: TGTGCCTGGAGTAAGATACAGGGCTATGGCTACACCTTC. Protein sequence: CAWSKIQGYGYTF.

The V gene is TRBV5-4, the J gene TRBJ2-1, with D perhaps matching TRBD2 (6 bases). Trimming took off 4 bases at V and 1 base at J, with 15 bases between the two ends. There are 16 residues in the CDR3. Per germline, CDR1 SGHNT and CDR2 YYREEE (reference sequence). The CDR3 loop is CASSLDYLLSYNEQFF. The CDR3 bases are TGTGCCAGCAGCCTGGACTACCTGCTGTCCTACAATGAGCAGTTCTTC.

CDR3 loop: CASSSTGVTEAFF. The CDR3 nucleotides read TGTGCCAGCAGCTCAACAGGGGTCACTGAAGCTTTCTTT. This chain joins TRBV11-3 and TRBJ1-1; 7 nucleotides match TRBD1. Germline CDR1 reads SGHNT; CDR2 reads YENEEA. With 4 bases clipped from V and 4 bases from J, the junction kept 3 bases outside the gene matches. The CDR3 has 13 residues. Based on the CDR3 plus reference TRBV11-3 and TRBJ1-1, the full variable domain is EAGVVQSPRYKIIEKKQPVAFWCNPISGHNTLYWYLQNLGQGPELLIRYENEEAVDDSQLPKDRFSAERLKGVDSTLKIQPAELGDSAVYLCASSSTGVTEAFFGQGTRLTVV.

The rearrangement joins TRBV7-2 to TRBJ2-1; D perhaps matches TRBD2 (5 bases). The CDR3 totals 14 residues. V was trimmed by 5 bases and J by 7 bases, leaving 15 bases between them. Germline loops: CDR1 SGHTA, CDR2 FQGNSA. The CDR3 loop reads CASSDGRGRNEQFF. As DNA, the CDR3 is TGTGCCAGCAGCGACGGACGGGGAAGGAATGAGCAGTTCTTC.

Here the CDR3 reads CASGLVLDREVNIQYF. CDR3 in DNA: TGTGCTAGTGGTTTGGTACTGGACAGGGAAGTAAACATTCAGTACTTC. V gene TRBV12-5 combines with J gene TRBJ2-4, with 8 bases aligning to TRBD1. The ends lost 0 bases at V and 6 bases at J; junction bases unmatched: 7. There are 16 residues in the CDR3. Germline CDR1 LGHNT, CDR2 FRNRAP.

V and J are TRBV11-2 and TRBJ1-4, with 8 nucleotides matching TRBD1. This CDR3 comprises 16 residues. J was trimmed by 4 bases and V by 1 base; bases with no gene match: 5. Germline V gene lookup returns CDR1 SGHAT and CDR2 FQNNGV. This CDR3 is CASSLVGGQGNEKLFF. As DNA, the CDR3 is TGTGCCAGCAGCTTAGTGGGCGGACAGGGTAATGAAAAACTGTTTTTT.

The chain carries TRBV7-2 and TRBJ2-7, with 9 nucleotides matching TRBD2. Germline trimming cut 1 base from V and 3 bases from J; bases unmatched to any gene: 4. From germline, CDR1 is SGHTA and CDR2 FQGNSA. This CDR3 has 15 residues. The chain's CDR3 is CASSLGGSGGYEQYV. The DNA for the CDR3 is TGTGCCAGCAGCTTAGGAGGTAGCGGGGGCTACGAGCAGTACGTC.

For the CDR3, the DNA is TGTGCTAGTGGTTTGCTGGGCAGGGGTTCCTCTGGCTACACCTTC. Translated: CASGLLGRGSSGYTF. The chain couples TRBV12-5 to TRBJ1-2; possible D gene TRBD1, 6 bases. The germline V gene encodes CDR1 LGHNT and CDR2 FRNRAP. The CDR3 spans 15 residues. Trimming pared 2 bases from V and 7 bases from J, leaving 17 bases between.

The rearrangement uses TRBV12-1 and TRBJ2-7; TRBD2 reflects the table's D call only, with no check against the DNA. TRBV12-1 is a known pseudogene. This CDR3 contains 18 residues. The CDR3 sequence: CASSFAGTTPEGSYEQYV. The DNA for the CDR3 is TGTGCCAGCAGCTTTGCGGGAACCACCCCCGAGGGCTCCTACGAGCAGTACGTC.

The rearrangement joins TRBV27 to TRBJ1-5; 8 bases are shared with TRBD1. The length of the CDR3 is 14 residues. Germline loops: CDR1 MNHEY, CDR2 SMNVEV (reference sequence). V shed 7 bases, J shed 1 base, and the junction held 3 bases outside the gene matches. This chain's CDR3 is CASNDRGSNQPQHF. CDR3 nucleotide sequence: TGTGCCAGCAACGACAGGGGAAGCAATCAGCCCCAGCATTTT.

The chain links TRBV19 to TRBJ2-1; 9 bases agree with TRBD1. CDR3 length: 15 amino acids. V lost 7 bases to trimming and J lost 1 base; unmatched junction nucleotides: 5. Germline CDR1 reads LNHDA; CDR2 reads SQIVND (reference sequence). The CDR3 nucleotides read TGTGCCAGTATTCGACAGGGGGGGTCCTACAATGAGCAGTTCTTC. Its protein product is CASIRQGGSYNEQFF.

The chain joins TRBV6-5 to TRBJ1-2; the D gene is possibly TRBD1 (6 bases). The CDR3 consists of 14 residues. The V end lost 0 bases, the J end lost 4 bases, and 9 bases lay between the germline ends. Germline V gives CDR1 MNHEY, CDR2 SVGAGI. The chain's CDR3 is CASSYSGGPYGYTF. DNA for the CDR3: TGTGCCAGCAGTTACTCAGGGGGTCCCTATGGCTACACCTTC.

The J gene is TRBJ2-7, the V gene TRBV7-2; 9 bases match TRBD1. V lost 5 bases, J lost 6 bases, and 14 bases stayed unmatched. The germline V gene has CDR1 SGHTA and CDR2 FQGNSA. The CDR3 consists of 16 residues. The CDR3 DNA reads as TGTGCCAGCAGCGGACGAGGGACAGGGCAAGGCCTCGAGCAGTACTTC. This sequence encodes CASSGRGTGQGLEQYF.

This rearrangement joins TRBV27 to TRBJ1-1; no reliable D call. Trimming left V 4 bases short and J 3 bases short, with 9 bases between. The germline V gene has CDR1 MNHEY and CDR2 SMNVEV (reference sequence). The CDR3 contains 13 residues. The CDR3 DNA is TGTGCCAGCAGTTGGGCGGGGTACACTGAAGCTTTCTTT. Its translation: CASSWAGYTEAFF.

The chain has TRBV6-2 or TRBV6-3 and TRBJ1-5, with D possibly TRBD1 on 5 matching bases. V lost 0 bases, J lost 2 bases, and 17 bases lay in between. Germline-derived CDR1 and CDR2 are MNHEY and SVGEGT. The CDR3 extends over 18 amino acids. In DNA, the CDR3 is TGTGCCAGCAGTTACTCTCCCGGGACTCTAAAGGGCAATCAGCCCCAGCATTTT. This translates into CASSYSPGTLKGNQPQHF.

In its sample, this clone was seen once. In DNA, the CDR3 is TGTGCCACCAGTGATCTCCGGGTCAACACCGGGGAGCTGTTTTTT. As protein: CATSDLRVNTGELFF. The chain uses TRBV24-1 and TRBJ2-2; D not resolved. The CDR3 is made up of 15 amino acids. CDR1 KGHDR and CDR2 SFDVKD come from the germline V gene. V lost 3 bases, J lost 2 bases, and 9 bases lay in between.

This chain links TRBV27 with TRBJ2-1; 15 bases match TRBD2. The CDR3 spans 16 residues. Germline loops: CDR1 MNHEY, CDR2 SMNVEV (reference sequence). V trimming: 6 bases; J trimming: 6 bases; junction bases outside the gene matches: 6. CDR3 sequence (DNA): TGTGCCAGCAGCCCGGGGACTAGCGGGAGGATCAATGAGCAGTTCTTC. Protein sequence: CASSPGTSGRINEQFF.

The count of this clone is one. This chain connects TRBV9 to TRBJ2-1; 10 bases line up with TRBD1. This CDR3 has 13 amino acids. Germline V gene sequence: CDR1 SGDLS, CDR2 YYNGEE. The junction had 0 bases not matched to a gene; V was cut back by 3 bases and J by 6 bases. The CDR3 loop reads CASSGTGGNEQFF. The CDR3 bases are TGTGCCAGCAGCGGGACAGGGGGCAATGAGCAGTTCTTC.

This chain links TRBV10-2 with TRBJ2-7; D is perhaps TRBD1 (6 bases). V was shortened by 3 bases and J by 5 bases, with 11 bases between the two germline ends. Germline values: CDR1 WSHSY, CDR2 SAAADI. This CDR3 has 13 residues. The CDR3 DNA sequence: TGCGCCAGCAGTGAAGGCAGGGGCCACGAGCAGTACGTC. It is translated as CASSEGRGHEQYV.

The V and J genes are TRBV5-1 and TRBJ2-7; possibly TRBD2 for D (6 bases). The V and J ends lost 4 bases and 0 bases respectively, with 11 bases between them. The CDR3 spans 14 residues. Germline CDR1 SGHRS, CDR2 YFSETQ. The CDR3 here is CASSQKGGSYEQYF. The CDR3 coding sequence is TGCGCCAGCAGCCAGAAGGGAGGCTCCTACGAGCAGTACTTC.

V usage is TRBV19 and J usage is TRBJ2-7; 7 bases line up with TRBD1. CDR3 size: 16 residues. Germline lookup yields CDR1 LNHDA and CDR2 SQIVND (reference sequence). V was clipped by 5 bases and J by 2 bases; unmatched bases: 12. The DNA of the CDR3 is TGTGCCAGTAGTGAAGGCAGGGGGTTAATCCCCTACGAGCAGTACTTC. This encodes CASSEGRGLIPYEQYF.

A few counts support this clone. The chain recombines TRBV11-3 with TRBJ2-7; 9 bases map to TRBD1. This CDR3 spans 13 amino acids. Trimming cost V 4 bases and J 5 bases; bases outside gene matches: 3. Germline values: CDR1 SGHNT, CDR2 YENEEA. Here the CDR3 DNA reads TGTGCCAGCAGCTCGGGACAGGGAAACGAGCAGTACTTC. This translates into CASSSGQGNEQYF. The entire variable domain, with the rest obtained from reference TRBV11-3 and TRBJ2-7, is as follows: EAGVVQSPRYKIIEKKQPVAFWCNPISGHNTLYWYLQNLGQGPELLIRYENEEAVDDSQLPKDRFSAERLKGVDSTLKIQPAELGDSAVYLCASSSGQGNEQYFGPGTRLTVT.

This chain links TRBV27 with TRBJ1-2; 9 positions agree with TRBD1. V lost 4 bases, J lost 6 bases, and 18 bases stayed unmatched. CDR3 length equals 18 residues. Germline CDR1 MNHEY, CDR2 SMNVEV (reference sequence). This CDR3 is CASSSNLGTGMVGHGYTF. The CDR3 nucleotides read TGTGCCAGCAGTTCGAATCTCGGGACAGGGATGGTGGGGCATGGCTACACCTTC.

The genes are TRBV6-1 and TRBJ1-1; D gene uncertain. The CDR3 sequence is 19 residues long. CDR1 MNHNS and CDR2 SASEGT come from the germline V gene. V lost 4 bases and J 1 base, leaving 25 bases between the germline ends. The CDR3 here is CASSVSQRAGWGTNTEAFF. CDR3 coding DNA: TGTGCCAGCAGTGTATCACAGAGGGCAGGTTGGGGAACGAACACTGAAGCTTTCTTT.

As concerns this clone: The same CDR3 arises from other DNA sequences in this sample as well. The genes are TRBV18 and TRBJ1-2; weak D call: TRBD1 (6 bases). This CDR3 is 13 amino acids long. Deletions cut 3 bases from V and 6 bases from J, with 11 bases between. Per the germline V gene, CDR1 is KGHSH and CDR2 is LQKENI. This CDR3 is CASSPASGDGYTF. CDR3 nucleotides: TGTGCCAGCTCACCCGCCTCAGGGGATGGCTACACCTTC.

The CDR3 spells CASSRGGGAYQETQYF. CDR3 coding DNA: TGTGCCAGTAGTAGGGGCGGGGGAGCTTACCAAGAGACCCAGTACTTC. J is TRBJ2-5 and V is TRBV19; TRBD2 agrees at 7 bases. With V trimmed by 4 bases and J by 0 bases, 8 bases remained unmatched. Germline V lookup: CDR1 LNHDA, CDR2 SQIVND (reference sequence). The CDR3 is 16 residues long. Variable domain in full (rest from reference TRBV19 and TRBJ2-5): DGGITQSPKYLFRKEGQNVTLSCEQNLNHDAMYWYRQDPGQGLRLIYYSQIVNDFQKGDIAEGYSVSREKKESFPLTVTSAQKNPTAFYLCASSRGGGAYQETQYFGPGTRLLVL.

The chain is built from TRBV19 and TRBJ2-3; D is ambiguous. CDR1 and CDR2 from the germline V gene are LNHDA and SQIVND (reference sequence). The length of the CDR3 is 12 residues. Trimming pared 3 bases from V and 4 bases from J, leaving 5 bases between. The CDR3, as DNA: TGTGCCAGTAGTATCCTTCCAGATACGCAGTATTTT. It encodes CASSILPDTQYF.